The 29 T cell receptor beta chains listed next were all sequenced from one sample in a study of neurological immune-mediated disorders. Time point defined: longitudinal time-point 1 (baseline). TCRdb passed the 5' RACE reads through MiXCR, listing each CDR3 protein once. The table records some 71,000 distinct CDR3 sequences, 10% of them present only once. The sequenced sample was PBMCs. These receptors all stem from a man aged 25-45 years in good health.

The rearrangement joins TRBV28 to TRBJ2-5, with D tentatively TRBD1 (6 bases). Deletions cut 6 bases from V and 5 bases from J, with 13 bases between. The CDR3 runs to 13 residues. CDR1 and CDR2 (germline): MDHEN, SYDVKM. The CDR3 spells CASRPTGWETQYF. DNA of the CDR3: TGTGCCAGCAGACCTACAGGGTGGGAGACCCAGTACTTC.

In its sample, this clonotype was seen many times. The chain uses TRBV20-1 and TRBJ1-2; possibly TRBD1 for D (5 bases). The V gene's germline CDR1 is DFQATT and CDR2 SNEGSKA (reference sequence). The CDR3 consists of 15 residues. V shed 4 bases and J shed 5 bases, with 20 bases lying between them. The CDR3: CSANSGTSQVYGYTF. The CDR3 DNA reads as TGCAGTGCTAACTCCGGGACCTCGCAAGTTTATGGCTACACCTTC.

There are many counts of this clonotype. The rearrangement uses TRBV7-9 and TRBJ2-7; 7 bases agree with TRBD2. Trimming took 2 bases from V and 4 from J; bases not matched to a gene: 11. CDR3 length equals 16 residues. CDR1 and CDR2 (germline): SEHNR, FQNEAQ (reference sequence). The CDR3 spells CASSLRLASDVYEQYF. CDR3 bases: TGTGCCAGCAGCTTACGACTAGCCTCAGACGTATACGAGCAGTACTTC.

There are many counts of this clonotype. The chain has TRBV28 and TRBJ2-1, with TRBD2 matching over 8 bases. This CDR3 is built from 14 residues. CDR1 is MDHEN, CDR2 SYDVKM, per germline. V was clipped by 4 bases and J by 7 bases; unmatched bases: 6. The CDR3 reads CASSSTGTRNEQFF. CDR3 DNA sequence: TGTGCCAGCAGTTCCACCGGGACTAGAAATGAGCAGTTCTTC.

In its sample, this clonotype was seen many times. The chain couples TRBV6-5 to TRBJ1-3; the D gene is possibly TRBD1 (5 bases). The germline V and J ends were trimmed by 3 bases and 0 bases, with 12 bases remaining between them. CDR1 and CDR2 (germline): MNHEY, SVGAGI. The CDR3 runs 16 residues. CDR3 sequence: CASSYQQGGSGNTIYF. The DNA of the CDR3 is TGTGCCAGCAGTTATCAGCAGGGCGGCTCTGGAAACACCATATATTTT.

This clonotype has ten or more counts. The genes are TRBV19 and TRBJ2-2, with D uncertain. V lost 5 bases and J 4 bases, leaving 11 bases between the germline ends. Germline CDR1 and CDR2: LNHDA and SQIVND (reference sequence). The CDR3 sequence is 14 residues long. CDR3 protein: CASSAASRTGELFF. As DNA, the CDR3 is TGTGCCAGTAGTGCCGCCTCTCGCACCGGGGAGCTGTTTTTT.

This clonotype occurred a few times. The genes are TRBV14 and TRBJ2-7; unclear D gene. The CDR3 consists of 14 residues. The germline V gene has CDR1 SGHDN and CDR2 FVKESK. With 3 bases removed from V and 0 bases from J, the gap between germline ends came to 9 bases. The CDR3 DNA reads TGTGCCAGCAGCCAGATCGACCACTCCTACGAGCAGTACTTC. Residues: CASSQIDHSYEQYF.

This clonotype has a count of ten or more. The chain joins TRBV28 to TRBJ1-5; the D is unclear. The V gene's germline CDR1 is MDHEN and CDR2 SYDVKM. The CDR3 has 12 residues. The germline V and J ends were trimmed by 3 bases and 2 bases, with 2 bases remaining between them. The CDR3 DNA reads as TGTGCCAGCAGTTTGGGCAATCAGCCCCAGCATTTT. Residues: CASSLGNQPQHF.

The rearrangement uses TRBV2 and TRBJ1-2; D is perhaps TRBD1 (6 bases). The germline V gene has CDR1 SNHLY and CDR2 FYNNEI. The CDR3 sequence is 16 residues long. With 2 bases removed from V and 3 bases from J, the gap between germline ends came to 16 bases. The CDR3 coding sequence is TGTGCCAGCAGTGAACTCCGGGACATGGAGCACTATGGCTACACCTTC. It encodes CASSELRDMEHYGYTF. Variable domain in full (rest from reference TRBV2 and TRBJ1-2): EPEVTQTPSHQVTQMGQEVILRCVPISNHLYFYWYRQILGQKVEFLVSFYNNEISEKSEIFDDQFSVERPDGSNFTLKIRSTKLEDSAMYFCASSELRDMEHYGYTFGSGTRLTVV.

This clonotype came up a few times. This rearrangement joins TRBV5-1 to TRBJ2-3; TRBD2 aligns across 7 bases. The J segment lost 2 bases and the V segment lost 0 bases, leaving 6 bases of the junction unmatched. This CDR3 has 16 residues. In germline, CDR1 is SGHRS, CDR2 YFSETQ. The CDR3 DNA is TGCGCCAGCAGCTTGGCTCCTAGCGGCAACACAGATACGCAGTATTTT. Translating gives CASSLAPSGNTDTQYF. Complete variable domain (other parts from reference TRBV5-1 and TRBJ2-3): KAGVTQTPRYLIKTRGQQVTLSCSPISGHRSVSWYQQTPGQGLQFLFEYFSETQRNKGNFPGRFSGRQFSNSRSEMNVSTLELGDSALYLCASSLAPSGNTDTQYFGPGTRLTVL.

This clonotype was detected many times. The J gene is TRBJ2-7, the V gene TRBV5-1; 9 positions match TRBD1. The CDR3 is 14 residues long. The V gene's germline CDR1 is SGHRS and CDR2 YFSETQ. V lost 4 bases and J lost 4; bases outside the gene matches: 6. CDR3: CASSIGTGIYEQYF. CDR3 in DNA: TGCGCCAGCAGCATCGGGACAGGGATTTACGAGCAGTACTTC.

This clonotype was seen many times. This chain connects TRBV20-1 to TRBJ2-3, with 13 bases that match TRBD2. J gave up 3 bases and V 2 bases, and 8 bases lay outside the gene matches. This CDR3 is built from 17 residues. The germline CDR1 and CDR2 sequences are DFQATT and SNEGSKA (reference sequence). CDR3 sequence: CSARIWGLAGTTDTQYF. CDR3 sequence (DNA): TGCAGTGCTAGAATTTGGGGACTAGCGGGAACGACAGATACGCAGTATTTT.

This clonotype was detected ten times or more. The V gene is TRBV6-1, the J gene TRBJ2-5; 8 bases are shared with TRBD1. V was clipped by 4 bases and J by 2 bases; unmatched bases: 3. The V gene's germline CDR1 is MNHNS and CDR2 SASEGT. The CDR3 totals 14 residues. The CDR3 loop is CASSVGQGQETQYF. The CDR3, as DNA: TGTGCCAGCAGTGTTGGACAGGGACAAGAGACCCAGTACTTC.

This clonotype was seen repeatedly, ten times or more. This chain connects TRBV29-1 to TRBJ1-1; possible D gene TRBD1, 6 bases. The CDR3 has 13 residues. Per the germline V gene, CDR1 is SQVTM and CDR2 is ANQGSEA. V lost 7 bases to trimming and J lost 10 bases, with 22 bases between them. CDR3 protein: CSGGIQGLSGAFF. The CDR3 region has the DNA TGCAGCGGTGGGATACAGGGCCTCTCGGGAGCTTTCTTT.

This clonotype was counted ten times or more. The chain recombines TRBV24-1 with TRBJ2-3, with D perhaps TRBD2 (5 bases). Germline CDR1 reads KGHDR; CDR2 reads SFDVKD. The CDR3 is 16 residues long. V was cut by 3 bases and J by 3 bases, with 15 bases left in between. In DNA, the CDR3 is TGTGCCACCAGTGATCCGACGAGGGAGTGGACAGATACGCAGTATTTT. Translation gives CATSDPTREWTDTQYF.

This clonotype appeared a few times. This chain uses TRBV5-1 with TRBJ1-1; TRBD1 agrees at 7 bases. Trimming removed 0 bases from V and 4 bases from J; junction bases left unmatched: 6. There are 15 residues in the CDR3. CDR1 and CDR2 (germline): SGHRS, YFSETQ. The CDR3 nucleotides read TGCGCCAGCAGCTTGGAGGGGGCAGGTTTCACTGAAGCTTTCTTT. Translation: CASSLEGAGFTEAFF.

This clonotype was seen many times. The V gene is TRBV4-2, the J gene TRBJ2-1; 8 bases agree with TRBD1. V dropped 3 bases and J dropped 2; count of bases not matched to a gene: 6. Per the germline V gene, CDR1 is LGHNA and CDR2 is YNFKEQ. The CDR3 has 16 residues. The CDR3: CASSQEAGGAYNEQFF. The CDR3 DNA is TGTGCCAGCAGCCAGGAAGCAGGGGGCGCCTACAATGAGCAGTTCTTC.

This clonotype occurred many times. This chain uses TRBV28 with TRBJ1-3, with unresolved D. Looked up from germline, CDR1 is MDHEN and CDR2 is SYDVKM. CDR3 length: 14 residues. Trimming stripped 7 bases from V and 0 bases from J, with 10 bases between. The CDR3 reads CASIESGSGNTIYF. DNA of the CDR3: TGTGCCAGCATAGAGTCCGGCTCTGGAAACACCATATATTTT.

This clonotype was counted at least ten times. The chain combines TRBV27 with TRBJ2-1, with 11 nucleotides matching TRBD2. The CDR3 consists of 16 residues. V shed 7 bases, J shed 5 bases, and the junction held 10 bases outside the gene matches. CDR1 and CDR2 from the germline V gene are MNHEY and SMNVEV (reference sequence). DNA for the CDR3: TGTGCCAGCACCCTAGCGGGAGGAGTATGGGACAATGAGCAGTTCTTC. Its protein is CASTLAGGVWDNEQFF.

This clonotype was recorded a few times. The V call is TRBV28, the J call TRBJ2-7; no reliable D call. In germline, CDR1 is MDHEN, CDR2 SYDVKM. Trimming removed 10 bases from V and 3 bases from J, with 10 bases in between. The length of the CDR3 is 11 residues. The CDR3 is CATLRGYEQYF. The CDR3 DNA sequence: TGTGCCACCTTACGCGGCTACGAGCAGTACTTC.

This clonotype was seen ten or more times. This sequence joins TRBV10-3 and TRBJ2-1; TRBD1 or TRBD2 may be the D gene (6 bases each). Trimming pared 7 bases from V and 8 bases from J, leaving 18 bases between. CDR3 length: 14 residues. Germline V gene data show CDR1 as ENHRY and CDR2 as SYGVKD. The CDR3 bases are TGTGCCATCATGGGTGGGGGGCCGGGAGATGAGCAGTTCTTC. It encodes CAIMGGGPGDEQFF.

In this sample, this clonotype turned up many times. The chain is built from TRBV7-9 and TRBJ1-2; 9 bases agree with TRBD1. Losses at the gene ends were 1 base for V and 4 bases for J; bases not matched to a gene: 10. Germline V gene lookup returns CDR1 SEHNR and CDR2 FQNEAQ (reference sequence). CDR3 length: 17 amino acids. The CDR3 spells CASSLGPHRGRGYGYTF. In DNA, the CDR3 is TGTGCCAGCAGCTTAGGGCCCCACAGGGGGCGCGGCTATGGCTACACCTTC.

This clonotype was observed at least ten times. The chain employs TRBV5-4 and TRBJ2-7; maybe TRBD2 (7 bases). Trimming pared 3 bases from V and 4 bases from J, leaving 20 bases between. CDR1 is SGHNT, CDR2 YYREEE, per germline (reference sequence). The CDR3 runs 16 residues. DNA of the CDR3: TGTGCCAGCAGCTCTGAGGGGGGGAGAGCTACGTACGAGCAGTACTTC. Translated: CASSSEGGRATYEQYF.

This clonotype was observed many times. The gene calls are TRBV5-1 and TRBJ1-1; no firm D call. The CDR3 runs to 14 residues. CDR1 is SGHRS, CDR2 YFSETQ, per germline. The V end was cut by 0 bases, the J end by 1 base, with 7 bases between. CDR3 in amino acids: CASSLGGQNTEAFF. The CDR3 bases are TGCGCCAGCAGCTTGGGCGGCCAGAACACTGAAGCTTTCTTT.

At least ten counts were recorded for this clonotype. The rearrangement links TRBV28 to TRBJ2-1; no definite D call. Germline CDR1 and CDR2: MDHEN and SYDVKM. Trimming pared 1 base from V and 13 bases from J, leaving 14 bases between. The CDR3 extends over 13 amino acids. DNA of the CDR3: TGTGCCAGCAGTTTATACCACGTCGACGAACAGTTCTTC. Translation: CASSLYHVDEQFF.

This clonotype was picked up many times. The gene calls are TRBV20-1 and TRBJ2-3; TRBD2 matches at 9 bases. Germline values: CDR1 DFQATT, CDR2 SNEGSKA (reference sequence). CDR3 size: 14 residues. The trim removed 6 bases at V and 2 bases at J, leaving 6 bases unmatched. CDR3 nucleotide sequence: TGCAGTGCCCGAAGACTAGCGGACACAGATACGCAGTATTTT. It yields the protein CSARRLADTDTQYF.

J is TRBJ1-1 and V is TRBV2; no reliable D call. Trimming removed 3 bases from V and 7 bases from J, with 6 bases in between. Germline V gene sequence: CDR1 SNHLY, CDR2 FYNNEI. The CDR3 has 11 residues. CDR3 in amino acids: CASSDAVEAFF. In DNA, the CDR3 is TGTGCCAGCAGTGACGCAGTTGAAGCTTTCTTT.

This clonotype was counted ten times or more. The chain combines TRBV10-2 with TRBJ2-7; possibly TRBD2 for D (5 bases). CDR1 is WSHSY, CDR2 SAAADI, per germline. Trimming took off 6 bases at V and 4 bases at J, with 19 bases between the two ends. The length of the CDR3 is 15 residues. The CDR3 spells CASRYGVGRVYEQYF. In DNA, the CDR3 is TGCGCCAGCAGATACGGGGTAGGCAGAGTGTACGAGCAGTACTTC.

The sample holds many counts of this clonotype. V and J are TRBV5-1 and TRBJ2-1; 10 bases line up with TRBD2. The V segment lost 1 base and the J segment 12 bases; nucleotides outside the gene matches: 10. Germline lookup yields CDR1 SGHRS and CDR2 YFSETQ. The CDR3 spans 15 residues. CDR3 nucleotides: TGCGCCAGCAGCTTGTATCTAGCGGGAGCACAGGGGCAGTTCTTC. Protein product: CASSLYLAGAQGQFF. Full variable domain (outside the CDR3, taken from reference TRBV5-1 and TRBJ2-1): KAGVTQTPRYLIKTRGQQVTLSCSPISGHRSVSWYQQTPGQGLQFLFEYFSETQRNKGNFPGRFSGRQFSNSRSEMNVSTLELGDSALYLCASSLYLAGAQGQFFGPGTRLTVL.